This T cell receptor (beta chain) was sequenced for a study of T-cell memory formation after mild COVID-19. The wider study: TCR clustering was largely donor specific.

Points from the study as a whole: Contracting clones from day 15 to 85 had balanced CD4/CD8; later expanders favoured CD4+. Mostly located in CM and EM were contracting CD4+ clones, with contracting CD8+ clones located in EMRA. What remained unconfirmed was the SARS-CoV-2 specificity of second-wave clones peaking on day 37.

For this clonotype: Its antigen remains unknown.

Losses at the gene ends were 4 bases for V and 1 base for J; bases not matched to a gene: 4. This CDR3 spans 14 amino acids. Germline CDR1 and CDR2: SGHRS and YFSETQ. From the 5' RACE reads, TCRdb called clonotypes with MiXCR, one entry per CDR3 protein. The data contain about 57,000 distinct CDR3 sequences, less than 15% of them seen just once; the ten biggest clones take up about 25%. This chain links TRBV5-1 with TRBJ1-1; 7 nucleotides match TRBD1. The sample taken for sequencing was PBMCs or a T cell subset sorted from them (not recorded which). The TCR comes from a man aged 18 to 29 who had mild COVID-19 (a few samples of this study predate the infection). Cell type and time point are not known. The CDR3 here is CASSPDRPNTEAFF. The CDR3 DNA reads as TGCGCCAGCAGCCCGGACAGGCCGAACACTGAAGCTTTCTTT.